A single sample gave rise to the 29 T cell receptor beta chains below, sequenced in a study of monozygotic twins with inflammatory bowel disease. TCRdb re-analyzed the 5' RACE reads; it lists each CDR3 protein once, without DNA. The sample's table shows about 160,000 distinct CDR3 sequences. The sequenced sample was blood. The receptors derive from a human donor with ulcerative colitis or Crohn's disease, or a healthy co-twin of an affected twin (not recorded which).

The gene calls are TRBV12-3 or TRBV12-4 and TRBJ1-4; the D call from TCRdb, TRBD1, cannot be confirmed without DNA. This CDR3 is built from 14 residues. The CDR3 region is CASSLGTGEGKLFF.

Frequency places this clonotype as medium-sized (0.01 to 0.1%). V and J are TRBV10-3 and TRBJ2-2; TCRdb gives TRBD2 as the D gene, but with no DNA this cannot be confirmed. Germline CDR1 and CDR2: ENHRY and SYGVKD. The CDR3 loop spans 16 amino acids. CDR3 protein: CATVSDLAGETGELFF.

The rearrangement uses TRBV25-1 and TRBJ2-3; lacking DNA, the TRBD2 call made by TCRdb goes unchecked. This CDR3 comprises 17 residues. CDR1 is MGHDK, CDR2 SYGVNS, per germline. The CDR3 protein is CASSAPSGRARKDTQYF. The whole variable domain, filled in from reference TRBV25-1 and TRBJ2-3, reads EADIYQTPRYLVIGTGKKITLECSQTMGHDKMYWYQQDPGMELHLIHYSYGVNSTEKGDLSSESTVSRIRTEHFPLTLESARPSHTSQYLCASSAPSGRARKDTQYFGPGTRLTVL.

This sequence joins TRBV30 and TRBJ2-1. The CDR3 length is 12 residues. Germline V gene sequence: CDR1 GTSNPN, CDR2 SVGIG (reference sequence). The CDR3 loop is CAWSVRGREQFF.

This sequence joins TRBV20-1 and TRBJ2-7; the TCRdb call, TRBD1, lacks DNA for checking. The CDR3 has 12 residues. CDR1 DFQATT and CDR2 SNEGSKA come from the germline V gene (reference sequence). Here the CDR3 reads CSAGDRGNEQYF.

The rearrangement joins TRBV24-1 to TRBJ2-1. The CDR3 runs 13 residues. CDR1 and CDR2 (germline): KGHDR, SFDVKD. The CDR3 sequence is CATSDGPAMGQFF.

J is TRBJ1-1 and V is TRBV29-1. The CDR3 sequence is 13 residues long. From germline, CDR1 is SQVTM and CDR2 ANQGSEA. The CDR3 is CSVVSVLRTEAFF.

The chain is built from TRBV4-1 and TRBJ2-7. This CDR3 has 12 residues. Looked up from germline, CDR1 is MGHRA and CDR2 is YSYEKL. CDR3 region: CASRGDLYEQYF.

V gene TRBV7-3 combines with J gene TRBJ2-1. CDR1 and CDR2 from the germline V gene are SGHTA and FQGTGA. The CDR3 sequence is 13 residues long. The chain's CDR3 is CASSFSGVDPQFF.

The rearrangement uses TRBV5-1 and TRBJ2-1; the TRBD1 assignment by TCRdb is unverifiable without DNA. Germline loops: CDR1 SGHRS, CDR2 YFSETQ. The CDR3 consists of 14 residues. The CDR3 spells CASSTTGTDNEQFF. The whole variable domain, filled in from reference TRBV5-1 and TRBJ2-1, reads KAGVTQTPRYLIKTRGQQVTLSCSPISGHRSVSWYQQTPGQGLQFLFEYFSETQRNKGNFPGRFSGRQFSNSRSEMNVSTLELGDSALYLCASSTTGTDNEQFFGPGTRLTVL.

The chain joins TRBV12-3 or TRBV12-4 to TRBJ2-7; TCRdb names TRBD1, which stays unverified in the absence of DNA. The CDR3 sequence is 11 residues long. This CDR3 is CASSTTGEQYF.

This chain joins TRBV7-9 and TRBJ2-1; TCRdb reports TRBD2, a call that lacks DNA to check it against. CDR1 SEHNR and CDR2 FQNEAQ come from the germline V gene (reference sequence). CDR3 length: 16 amino acids. The CDR3 reads CASSLSPSGSYNEQFF.

This chain connects TRBV5-4 to TRBJ2-2; TCRdb reports TRBD2, a call that lacks DNA to check it against. Germline V gives CDR1 SGHNT, CDR2 YYREEE (reference sequence). There are 15 residues in the CDR3. CDR3 amino acids: CASSSRGTNTGELFF.

This chain links TRBV7-3 with TRBJ2-6; checking the TCRdb D call of TRBD2 is not possible without DNA. Germline V CDR1 and CDR2: SGHTA, FQGTGA. This CDR3 is built from 17 residues. Here the CDR3 reads CASSRTSGSSGANVLTF.

This chain connects TRBV20-1 to TRBJ2-5; with no DNA, the TCRdb D assignment of TRBD1 cannot be verified. Germline CDR1 DFQATT, CDR2 SNEGSKA (reference sequence). This CDR3 has 16 amino acids. This CDR3 is CSARDLSDRFGETQYF.

The gene calls are TRBV7-9 and TRBJ1-2; the D call of TRBD1 rests on TCRdb alone, since no DNA is present to check it. Germline loops: CDR1 SEHNR, CDR2 FQNEAQ (reference sequence). This CDR3 contains 16 residues. This CDR3 reads CASSLVGQGIDLGYTF.

The rearrangement joins TRBV7-9 to TRBJ2-3; TCRdb lists TRBD2, though no DNA is available to test this call. The CDR3 is 15 amino acids. Germline CDR1 is SEHNR and CDR2 is FQNEAQ (reference sequence). This CDR3 reads CASILGLGMTDTQYF.

The chain recombines TRBV20-1 with TRBJ2-1; TCRdb gives TRBD2 as the D gene, but with no DNA this cannot be confirmed. In germline, CDR1 is DFQATT, CDR2 SNEGSKA (reference sequence). The CDR3 has 16 residues. This CDR3 reads CSARDLELEGLNEQFF.

The V gene is TRBV7-9, the J gene TRBJ1-5. Germline V CDR1 and CDR2: SEHNR, FQNEAQ (reference sequence). The CDR3 has 14 amino acids. CDR3 protein: CASSPGMKNQPQHF.

The CDR3 is CASSLAGERYNEQFF. The chain joins TRBV5-1 to TRBJ2-1; no DNA is available, so the TRBD1 call from TCRdb remains unchecked. This CDR3 has 15 amino acids. Germline V CDR1 and CDR2: SGHRS, YFSETQ.

The chain combines TRBV29-1 with TRBJ1-1. CDR1 and CDR2 from the germline V gene are SQVTM and ANQGSEA. The CDR3 is made up of 15 amino acids. The CDR3 reads CSVELAFRGGTEAFF.

The chain links TRBV21-1 to TRBJ2-1; without DNA, the TCRdb call of TRBD2 cannot be checked. TRBV21-1 is a listed pseudogene. The CDR3 consists of 15 residues. The CDR3 here is CASTERASEYNEQFF.

The V gene is TRBV10-3, the J gene TRBJ2-7; with no DNA, the TCRdb D assignment of TRBD1 cannot be verified. This CDR3 is built from 13 residues. Germline loops: CDR1 ENHRY, CDR2 SYGVKD. The CDR3 reads CAISGQGALEQYF.

The rearrangement uses TRBV7-6 and TRBJ1-2; TCRdb indicates TRBD1, and absent DNA this call remains unverified. This CDR3 region has 14 residues. Germline V CDR1 and CDR2: SGHVS, FNYEAQ. CDR3 residues: CASSQPGTNYGYTF. Complete variable domain (other parts from reference TRBV7-6 and TRBJ1-2): GAGVSQSPRYKVTKRGQDVALRCDPISGHVSLYWYRQALGQGPEFLTYFNYEAQQDKSGLPNDRFSAERPEGSISTLTIQRTEQRDSAMYRCASSQPGTNYGYTFGSGTRLTVV.

The genes are TRBV29-1 and TRBJ1-1; no DNA is available, so the TRBD1 call from TCRdb remains unchecked. This CDR3 has 12 amino acids. CDR1 and CDR2 (germline): SQVTM, ANQGSEA. The CDR3 reads CSVGTGYTEAFF. Drawing the rest from reference TRBV29-1 and TRBJ1-1, the complete variable domain is SAVISQKPSRDICQRGTSLTIQCQVDSQVTMMFWYRQQPGQSLTLIATANQGSEATYESGFVIDKFPISRPNLTFSTLTVSNMSPEDSSIYLCSVGTGYTEAFFGQGTRLTVV.

This chain uses TRBV6-5 with TRBJ2-7; TCRdb's D call of TRBD2 is untestable without DNA. This CDR3 spans 16 amino acids. Germline values: CDR1 MNHEY, CDR2 SVGAGI. The CDR3: CASSSPAGERSYEQYF.

The chain carries TRBV19 and TRBJ2-7; lacking DNA, the TRBD1 call made by TCRdb goes unchecked. Per germline, CDR1 LNHDA and CDR2 SQIVND (reference sequence). The length of the CDR3 is 16 residues. The CDR3 spells CASSTQRSGTGYEQYF.

The chain joins TRBV5-4 to TRBJ2-3; the D call of TRBD1 rests on TCRdb alone, since no DNA is present to check it. The CDR3 covers 15 residues. Per the germline V gene, CDR1 is SGHNT and CDR2 is YYREEE (reference sequence). CDR3 protein: CASSPDRRFTDTQYF.

The chain links TRBV30 to TRBJ1-6. Germline V gene sequence: CDR1 GTSNPN, CDR2 SVGIG (reference sequence). This CDR3 is built from 18 residues. The CDR3 sequence: CACLNARRSWPGESPLHF.